This entry features one TCR beta chain sequence. Its matching antigen is unknown. A single record per CDR3 protein comes from TCRdb applying MiXCR to the RT-PCR reads. The sample shows approximately 520,000 distinct CDR3 sequences, 15% to 20% of them seen only once. This specimen comes from a study of response to subunit inactivated influenza vaccine. Study-level points and caveats: Each seasonal flu vaccination may recruit only limited new T cells, authors suggested.

Material: CD4+ T cells sorted from PBMCs, obtained roughly 24 months after vaccination. The origin of this receptor is a man between 50 and 69 years old who received an inactivated influenza vaccine.

The DNA of the CDR3 is TGCGCCAGCAGCTTATCGCGCGGACACCTGAACACTGAAGCTTTCTTT. Its translation is CASSLSRGHLNTEAFF. J is TRBJ1-1 and V is TRBV5-1; D might be TRBD1 (5 bases). Germline V CDR1 and CDR2: SGHRS, YFSETQ. The V and J ends lost 2 bases and 0 bases respectively, with 14 bases between them. CDR3 length: 16 amino acids. Variable domain in full (rest from reference TRBV5-1 and TRBJ1-1): KAGVTQTPRYLIKTRGQQVTLSCSPISGHRSVSWYQQTPGQGLQFLFEYFSETQRNKGNFPGRFSGRQFSNSRSEMNVSTLELGDSALYLCASSLSRGHLNTEAFFGQGTRLTVV.